Reported below is one T cell receptor beta chain. Antigen specificity is unknown. The V end lost 1 base, the J end lost 1 base, and 7 bases lay between the germline ends. CDR1 and CDR2 (germline): KGHSH, LQKENI. The CDR3 covers 14 residues. PCR involved 60 Vbeta and 13 Jbeta primers. Sequencing used immunoSEQ multiplex PCR; TCRdb keeps in-frame clones, though not all of them. Of under 150,000 clones listed, around 79% were seen once; the top ten hold approximately 0.97%. The data were obtained in a study of cytomegalovirus exposure and HLA in healthy donors. Overall study results and limits: In a later analysis, at a false discovery rate of 0.05, approximately 18,000 TCR beta sequences were associated with HLA alleles. Presence/absence analyses treated sequencing depth as roughly uniform across donors. Most likely, a cluster of highly shared sequence variants arose as a sequencing artifact.

The sequenced material came from PBMCs. The chain carries TRBV18 and TRBJ1-1; D is perhaps TRBD1 (5 bases). The TCR was taken from a man younger than 35 in good health and CMV-seronegative. DNA for the CDR3: TGTGCCAGCTCACCACAAACAGGGAACACTGAAGCTTTCTTT. Amino acids: CASSPQTGNTEAFF.